This is a list of T cell receptor beta chains from one sample in a study of regulatory T cells in long-lasting Graves disease. TCRdb called the multiplex PCR reads again in MiXCR, with one record for every CDR3 protein. The sample contains 450,000 to 700,000 distinct CDR3 sequences, approximately 13% of which appear only once. These data were likewise used in another study, on T cells in Graves' hyperthyroidism and ophthalmopathy.

This specimen was peripheral blood mononuclear cells (PBMCs), taken at new diagnosis, from a patient treated with antithyroid drugs. The receptors were sampled from a man aged 30 to 45 with Graves disease. CDR3s include the opening cysteine and the closing phenylalanine or tryptophan. Fields, in order: clone size, V gene, D gene, J gene, CDR3 protein, CDR3 DNA. The D gene is left open where the match is weak. Expanded clones get a size class; other rows say once, few or many, or leave the size out.

clone_size: many
v_call: TRBV7-2
d_call: -
j_call: TRBJ2-3
cdr3_aa: CASSLGSTPTQYF
cdr3_nt: TGTGCCAGCAGCTTAGGCTCCACCCCCACGCAGTATTTT

clone_size: -
v_call: TRBV9
d_call: -
j_call: TRBJ2-1
cdr3_aa: CASSVDVPPQYNEQFF
cdr3_nt: TGTGCCAGCAGCGTAGACGTTCCTCCACAATACAATGAGCAGTTCTTC

clone_size: -
v_call: TRBV20-1
d_call: TRBD2
j_call: TRBJ2-1
cdr3_aa: CSARLAGGGSYNEQFF
cdr3_nt: TGCAGTGCTAGATTAGCGGGAGGGGGCTCCTACAATGAGCAGTTCTTC

clone_size: many
v_call: TRBV7-2
d_call: TRBD1
j_call: TRBJ1-5
cdr3_aa: CASSPTRGLNQPQHF
cdr3_nt: TGTGCCAGCAGCCCAACTAGGGGGCTCAATCAGCCCCAGCATTTT

clone_size: -
v_call: TRBV29-1
d_call: -
j_call: TRBJ1-1
cdr3_aa: CSVEEENTEAFF
cdr3_nt: TGCAGCGTTGAAGAAGAGAACACTGAAGCTTTCTTT

clone_size: many
v_call: TRBV5-1
d_call: TRBD1
j_call: TRBJ2-7
cdr3_aa: CASSFRDRRWEYF
cdr3_nt: TGCGCCAGCAGCTTCAGGGACAGGAGGTGGGAGTACTTC

clone_size: few
v_call: TRBV10-3
d_call: -
j_call: TRBJ1-2
cdr3_aa: CAISVREPGYGYTF
cdr3_nt: TGTGCCATCAGTGTTAGGGAGCCCGGCTATGGCTACACCTTC

clone_size: few
v_call: TRBV20-1
d_call: TRBD2
j_call: TRBJ2-3
cdr3_aa: CSARVLAGGPLADSQYF
cdr3_nt: TGCAGTGCTAGAGTGCTAGCGGGAGGGCCTTTGGCAGATTCGCAGTATTTT

clone_size: many
v_call: TRBV7-9
d_call: -
j_call: TRBJ2-5
cdr3_aa: CASSPQGWRQETQYF
cdr3_nt: TGTGCCAGCAGCCCGCAGGGATGGCGCCAAGAGACCCAGTACTTC

clone_size: many
v_call: TRBV15
d_call: -
j_call: TRBJ2-3
cdr3_aa: CATSRETDTQYF
cdr3_nt: TGTGCCACCAGCAGAGAAACAGATACGCAGTATTTT

clone_size: few
v_call: TRBV11-2
d_call: -
j_call: TRBJ2-3
cdr3_aa: CASSLIRDSADTQYF
cdr3_nt: TGTGCCAGCAGCTTAATAAGGGACTCCGCGGATACGCAGTATTTT

clone_size: -
v_call: TRBV9
d_call: TRBD2
j_call: TRBJ2-1
cdr3_aa: CASSAIGTNNNEQFF
cdr3_nt: TGTGCCAGCAGCGCAATCGGGACTAACAACAATGAGCAGTTCTTC

clone_size: many
v_call: TRBV5-1
d_call: -
j_call: TRBJ1-4
cdr3_aa: CASSLEGRSLENEKLFF
cdr3_nt: TGCGCCAGCAGCTTGGAGGGACGGAGTCTTGAGAATGAAAAACTGTTTTTT

clone_size: -
v_call: TRBV6-2/TRBV6-3
d_call: -
j_call: TRBJ1-1
cdr3_aa: CASSYSRYTEAFF
cdr3_nt: TGTGCCAGCAGTTACAGCCGGTACACTGAAGCTTTCTTT

clone_size: few
v_call: TRBV10-3
d_call: -
j_call: TRBJ2-7
cdr3_aa: CAISEQGAEQYF
cdr3_nt: TGTGCCATCAGTGAGCAGGGTGCCGAGCAGTACTTC

clone_size: -
v_call: TRBV6-1
d_call: TRBD1
j_call: TRBJ1-5
cdr3_aa: CASSELTGTGDFQPQHF
cdr3_nt: TGTGCCAGCAGTGAACTCACCGGGACAGGGGATTTCCAGCCCCAGCATTTT

clone_size: few
v_call: TRBV29-1
d_call: TRBD1
j_call: TRBJ2-7
cdr3_aa: CSVVGQGGQYF
cdr3_nt: TGCAGCGTTGTAGGACAGGGAGGGCAGTACTTC

clone_size: few
v_call: TRBV29-1
d_call: -
j_call: TRBJ2-3
cdr3_aa: CSVEIAVRDTQYF
cdr3_nt: TGCAGCGTTGAAATAGCGGTGAGGGATACGCAGTATTTT

clone_size: -
v_call: TRBV4-1
d_call: -
j_call: TRBJ2-7
cdr3_aa: CASSQEGVQLPYEQYF
cdr3_nt: TGCGCCAGCAGCCAAGAAGGTGTACAGTTACCCTACGAGCAGTACTTC

clone_size: many
v_call: TRBV27
d_call: -
j_call: TRBJ1-2
cdr3_aa: CATGRGYGYTF
cdr3_nt: TGTGCCACCGGGAGGGGTTATGGCTACACCTTC

clone_size: few
v_call: TRBV19
d_call: -
j_call: TRBJ2-5
cdr3_aa: CASSIDKTAKETQYF
cdr3_nt: TGTGCCAGTAGTATAGACAAGACCGCTAAAGAGACCCAGTACTTC

clone_size: -
v_call: TRBV29-1
d_call: -
j_call: TRBJ2-2
cdr3_aa: CSVHLIGELFF
cdr3_nt: TGCAGCGTCCACTTGATTGGGGAGCTGTTTTTT

clone_size: many
v_call: TRBV29-1
d_call: -
j_call: TRBJ1-3
cdr3_aa: CSVTSGSSGNTIYF
cdr3_nt: TGCAGCGTTACGTCCGGTAGCTCTGGAAACACCATATATTTT

clone_size: -
v_call: TRBV7-9
d_call: -
j_call: TRBJ2-3
cdr3_aa: CASSSKNPGVGQADTQYF
cdr3_nt: TGTGCCAGCAGCTCAAAAAATCCGGGAGTAGGACAGGCAGATACGCAGTATTTT

clone_size: -
v_call: TRBV10-3
d_call: -
j_call: TRBJ2-1
cdr3_aa: CAISESMLGRSSSYNEQFF
cdr3_nt: TGTGCCATCAGTGAGTCGATGCTTGGGCGATCCAGCTCCTACAATGAGCAGTTCTTC

clone_size: many
v_call: TRBV7-9
d_call: -
j_call: TRBJ2-3
cdr3_aa: CASSYQDREVNTQYF
cdr3_nt: TGTGCCAGCTCCTACCAGGACAGAGAGGTGAATACGCAGTATTTT

clone_size: many
v_call: TRBV12-3/TRBV12-4
d_call: -
j_call: TRBJ2-7
cdr3_aa: CASGTSYEQYF
cdr3_nt: TGTGCCAGCGGGACCTCCTACGAGCAGTACTTC

clone_size: many
v_call: TRBV29-1
d_call: TRBD1
j_call: TRBJ1-5
cdr3_aa: CSVVSGTGGQPQHF
cdr3_nt: TGCAGCGTTGTCTCCGGGACAGGGGGTCAGCCCCAGCATTTT

clone_size: few
v_call: TRBV6-2/TRBV6-3
d_call: -
j_call: TRBJ1-2
cdr3_aa: CASSKNGYGYTF
cdr3_nt: TGTGCCAGCAGCAAAAATGGCTATGGCTACACCTTC

clone_size: -
v_call: TRBV20-1
d_call: TRBD1
j_call: TRBJ1-5
cdr3_aa: CSAPGQGGGSNQPQHF
cdr3_nt: TGCAGTGCACCGGGACAGGGGGGCGGTAGCAATCAGCCCCAGCATTTT

clone_size: many
v_call: TRBV7-2
d_call: -
j_call: TRBJ2-5
cdr3_aa: CASSLGMETQYF
cdr3_nt: TGTGCCAGCAGCTTAGGGATGGAGACCCAGTACTTC

clone_size: few
v_call: TRBV9
d_call: -
j_call: TRBJ1-6
cdr3_aa: CASSVETRDSPLHF
cdr3_nt: TGTGCCAGCAGCGTAGAGACGCGGGATTCACCCCTCCACTTT

clone_size: few
v_call: TRBV20-1
d_call: -
j_call: TRBJ2-7
cdr3_aa: CSASALRLGFHEQYF
cdr3_nt: TGCAGTGCTAGTGCCCTCAGGTTGGGGTTTCACGAGCAGTACTTC

clone_size: few
v_call: TRBV19
d_call: TRBD2
j_call: TRBJ2-4
cdr3_aa: CASPSGEGVPKNIQYF
cdr3_nt: TGTGCCAGTCCTAGCGGAGAGGGAGTCCCCAAAAACATTCAGTACTTC

clone_size: many
v_call: TRBV2
d_call: -
j_call: TRBJ2-6
cdr3_aa: CASSANWPPLTF
cdr3_nt: TGTGCCAGCAGCGCCAATTGGCCCCCTCTGACTTTC

clone_size: few
v_call: TRBV11-2
d_call: -
j_call: TRBJ1-3
cdr3_aa: CASSEMGGVSSGNTIYF
cdr3_nt: TGTGCCAGCAGCGAGATGGGTGGGGTCAGCTCTGGAAACACCATATATTTT